The entry below gives a single T cell receptor beta chain sequence along with its context. These data come from a study of blood T cell repertoires in COVID-19. The overall study: Specimens from acute and convalescent COVID-19 originated in the United States, Italy and Spain. In each case, the material was cDNA or gDNA derived from T cells, B-cell-depleted T cells, or PBMCs.

CDR1 is MNHEY and CDR2 is SMNVEV in the germline V gene (reference sequence). The CDR3 has 13 amino acids. V was pared by 10 bases and J by 13 bases, with 20 bases between. Methods used by the authors: Reference gene primer amplification gave nucleated cell count estimates. TCRdb keeps only in-frame clones here, not all; method: immunoSEQ multiplex PCR. V and J calls and clone size follow that table, whereas D and trimming were derived from the DNA. The sample carries roughly 3,900 clones, approximately 90% recorded once. This sequence was found in a man over 45 with active COVID-19. The sequenced sample consisted of peripheral blood. The V gene is TRBV27, the J gene TRBJ1-6; possible D gene TRBD1, 6 bases. CDR3 coding DNA: TGTGCCACCAAGAAGCGGGGGGCCGCGCCCCTCCACTTT. This sequence encodes CATKKRGAAPLHF.